The sequence of this T cell receptor beta chain was determined in a study of T cells in localized non-small cell lung cancer. General study findings and limits: Adjacent uninvolved lung tissue had the highest T cell clonality, exceeding tumor. Turning up in adjacent lung were a median roughly 50 of the top 100 tumor clones. Heterogeneity stays possible, as sequencing covered only one tumor region.

Only in-frame clones appear in the TCRdb table, and some are missing; sequencing was by immunoSEQ multiplex PCR. The table shows some 30,000 clones, with more than 75% occurring only once. The CDR3 is 14 residues long. Trimming pared 8 bases from V and 7 bases from J, leaving 20 bases between. The V gene's germline CDR1 is MNHEY and CDR2 SVGAGI. Concerning this clone: The antigen is undetermined.

This TCR was recovered from a male donor older than 55 with stage III lung adenocarcinoma. The gene calls are TRBV6-5 and TRBJ1-1; D possibly corresponds to TRBD1 (5 bases). The material sequenced was peripheral blood, taken before any cancer treatment. The CDR3 DNA sequence: TGTGCCAGCTTACAAACGGGGGTGACACGTGAAGCTTTCTTT. Amino acids: CASLQTGVTREAFF.